The entry below describes one TCR beta chain. The sample is drawn from a study of blood T cell repertoires in COVID-19. Measured with immunoSEQ multiplex PCR; TCRdb has only the in-frame clones, and not every one. Counted here are 180,000 or so clones, 86% occurring once; the ten biggest clones make up almost 1%. Specimen: peripheral blood. The clonotype comes from a man aged 18 to 30 with acute or convalescent COVID-19.

CDR3 residues: CASSLQRGGSYEQYF. In DNA, the CDR3 is TGTGCCAGCAGTCTCCAGCGGGGGGGTAGTTACGAGCAGTACTTC. The chain employs TRBV27 and TRBJ2-7, with 10 bases fitting TRBD2. Germline lookup yields CDR1 MNHEY and CDR2 SMNVEV (reference sequence). The V segment lost 5 bases and the J segment 4 bases; nucleotides outside the gene matches: 8. This CDR3 is built from 15 residues.